The subject of this entry is one T cell receptor (beta chain). As to time point: newly diagnosed GD, antithyroid drugs for less than 3 months. PBMC-extracted RNA yielded the TCR library. V was trimmed by 3 bases and J by 4 bases, leaving 9 bases between them. The CDR3 is made up of 14 amino acids. TCR beta libraries were built with iRepertoire HTBI primers and Arm-PCR of CDR3 regions. TCRdb reprocessed the multiplex PCR reads via MiXCR and lists one record per CDR3 protein. The table includes approximately 490,000 distinct CDR3 sequences, 15% to 20% detected once. The data derive from a study of regulatory T cells in long-lasting Graves disease. The same sample was also used in a study of T cells in Graves' hyperthyroidism and ophthalmopathy.

The sample consisted of peripheral blood mononuclear cells (PBMCs), taken at new diagnosis, from a patient treated with antithyroid drugs. This clonotype originated in a man in his forties or fifties with Graves disease. This chain connects TRBV12-3 or TRBV12-4 to TRBJ2-2; D is unclear. CDR3 sequence: CASSFARSTGELFF. The CDR3 DNA reads as TGTGCCAGCAGTTTTGCGAGGTCCACCGGGGAGCTGTTTTTT.